The present T cell receptor beta chain was sequenced within a study of T cell repertoires in cytomegalovirus infection. About the study: An indication of both CMV infection and matching HLA type came from public TCR beta signatures.

Only a few counts were recorded for this clonotype. Its antigen is as yet unknown. The CDR3 runs to 16 residues. V lost 6 bases and J lost 0, with 15 bases in between. Study-wide points: People with CMV and the relevant HLA were identified by cumulative public TCR beta family frequency. In two of eight donors, the top clonotype was HLA-C-restricted CMV-specific.

TCRdb redid the calling of the reads with MiXCR, one entry per CDR3 protein. The sample has around 180,000 distinct CDR3 sequences, about 21% seen once. The chain recombines TRBV12-3 or TRBV12-4 with TRBJ1-5; D ambiguous. The sample comprised PBMCs. The clonotype comes from a human donor in good health (CMV status not recorded). Some clones in this sample may be carry-over from other donors' samples. CDR3 protein: CASSQPADYSNQPQHF. For the CDR3, the DNA is TGTGCCAGCAGCCAACCAGCAGATTATAGCAATCAGCCCCAGCATTTT.